The clone carrying this T cell receptor beta chain was seen repeatedly, ten times or more. Time point of the sample: blood at routine non-recurrence follow-up after resection. The input material, whole RNA from tumor, nontumor lung or frozen PBMC, was sequenced unsorted. This entry belongs to a study of spatial heterogeneity in lung cancer. The presence of a unique molecular identifier marked each TCR cDNA molecule. Each CDR3 protein is one row after TCRdb ran MiXCR on the 5' RACE reads. The data contain 25,000 to 30,000 distinct CDR3 sequences, 4.5% to 7.5% of them seen just once; the ten biggest clones take up 20% to 25%. This material consisted of PBMCs, taken at follow-up. This clonotype was sampled from a male donor with early-stage non-small cell lung cancer.

The DNA for the CDR3 is TGTGCCAGCAGTCAATCTAGCGGGGGCACAGATACGCAGTATTTT. Its protein product is CASSQSSGGTDTQYF. This chain connects TRBV2 to TRBJ2-3; 9 bases agree with TRBD2. CDR1 and CDR2 from the germline V gene are SNHLY and FYNNEI. The CDR3 spans 15 residues. V lost 5 bases to trimming and J lost 1 base; unmatched junction nucleotides: 4.